A selection of T cell receptor beta chains follows, all from one sample in a study of OX40 agonist ivuxolimab in advanced cancers. Some clones are missing from TCRdb's copy, which holds only in-frame ones; the method was immunoSEQ multiplex PCR. Of fewer than 80,000 clones listed, around 80% are singletons. The sample here was CD4+ or CD8+ T cells sorted from blood, taken in a trial of the OX40 agonist ivuxolimab. These TCRs come from an adult with an advanced solid tumor such as melanoma, head and neck, liver or kidney cancer. CDR3s include the opening cysteine and the closing phenylalanine or tryptophan. The D gene is left open where the match is weak. Expanded clones get a size class; other rows say once, few or many, or leave the size out.

clone_size,d_call,v_call,j_call,cdr3_nt,cdr3_aa
-,TRBD1,TRBV5-4,TRBJ2-7,TGTGCCAGCACCCGGGACAGATACTACGAGCAGTACTTC,CASTRDRYYEQYF
-,-,TRBV5-1,TRBJ2-5,TGCGCCAGCAGCGGGGGGTCGGTAAGGGAGACCCAGTACTTC,CASSGGSVRETQYF
-,TRBD2,TRBV7-2,TRBJ2-5,TGTGCCAGCAGCCCATCTAGCGGGGACCAAGAGACCCAGTACTTC,CASSPSSGDQETQYF
once,TRBD1,TRBV5-4,TRBJ1-1,TGTGCCGGTTTACAGGGGGGGTCCGCGAACACTGAAGCTTTCTTT,CAGLQGGSANTEAFF
many,TRBD1,TRBV9,TRBJ1-1,TGTGCCAGCAGCGTCTTACAGGGGGGGACTGAAGCTTTCTTT,CASSVLQGGTEAFF
few,-,TRBV7-2,TRBJ1-1,TGTGCCAGCAGCTTAGCTACAGGTGATGAAGCTTTCTTT,CASSLATGDEAFF
-,TRBD2,TRBV27,TRBJ2-3,TGTGCCAGCAGCCCTCAAGGACTAGCGGGTTATACGCAGTATTTT,CASSPQGLAGYTQYF
few,TRBD2,TRBV25-1,TRBJ2-5,TGTGCCAGCAGCCTCAGGCTGGGGGGGGAGACCCAGTACTTC,CASSLRLGGETQYF
-,TRBD1,TRBV18,TRBJ1-2,TGTGCCAGCTCACCAATCGGGTCTTTACGGACAGGACATAACTATGGCTACACCTTC,CASSPIGSLRTGHNYGYTF
-,TRBD1,TRBV11-2,TRBJ1-2,TGTGCCAGCAGCTTCTTACAGGGGCGATGGCCCTATGGCTACACCTTC,CASSFLQGRWPYGYTF
-,TRBD1,TRBV5-5,TRBJ2-1,TGTGCCAGCAGCAGCGGGACAGGGGTTTACAATGAGCAGTTCTTC,CASSSGTGVYNEQFF
-,-,TRBV5-4,TRBJ2-3,TGTGCCAGCAGACCAACAAGAGCATCCACAGATACGCAGTATTTT,CASRPTRASTDTQYF
-,-,TRBV19,TRBJ2-6,TGTGCCAGTGATCTCTCTGGGGCCAACGTCCTGACTTTC,CASDLSGANVLTF
-,TRBD1,TRBV5-1,TRBJ1-2,TGCGCCAGCAGCCCCGGGACAGATAACTATGGCTACACCTTC,CASSPGTDNYGYTF
-,-,TRBV9,TRBJ1-1,TGTGCCAGCAGCGCCGCAGGGGTGACTTTCTTT,CASSAAGVTFF
-,TRBD1,TRBV4-3,TRBJ1-1,TGCGCCAGCAGCCAAGATCCCGGACAGGGGCCAGGGAACACTGAAGCTTTCTTT,CASSQDPGQGPGNTEAFF
-,TRBD1,TRBV2,TRBJ2-2,TGTGCCAGCAGTGGGACAGGGGTTGGTACCGGGGAGCTGTTTTTT,CASSGTGVGTGELFF
-,TRBD1,TRBV27,TRBJ1-5,TGTGCCAGCAGCAATAGACAGGGGACGGGTCAGCCCCAGCATTTT,CASSNRQGTGQPQHF
-,-,TRBV6-5,TRBJ1-5,TGCGCCAGCAGTGACTACCCGAAAAGCAATCAGCCCCAGCATTTT,CASSDYPKSNQPQHF
-,TRBD1,TRBV6-6,TRBJ2-5,TGTGCCAGCAGTTACTCGGACAGGCCGGAGACCCAGTACTTC,CASSYSDRPETQYF
-,-,TRBV9,TRBJ1-1,TGTGCCAGCAGCTCCGGACCCACCACTGAAGCTTTCTTT,CASSSGPTTEAFF
-,-,TRBV27,TRBJ1-1,TGTGCCAGCAATAGAGATTTGAACACTGAAGCTTTCTTT,CASNRDLNTEAFF
-,TRBD1,TRBV7-2,TRBJ1-1,TGTGCCAGCAGCCTAACGACAGGGAAGCCTGAAGCTTTCTTT,CASSLTTGKPEAFF
-,-,TRBV7-7,TRBJ1-2,TGTGCCACTTCTATTAGGGCTAACTATGGCTACACCTTC,CATSIRANYGYTF
-,-,TRBV7-9,TRBJ1-3,TGTGCCAGCAGCTTAGAACCCAGTGGCGGAAACACCATATATTTT,CASSLEPSGGNTIYF
-,-,TRBV5-4,TRBJ2-1,TGTGCCAGCAGCTTGGGGGGGCCCCACAATGAGCAGTTCTTC,CASSLGGPHNEQFF
-,-,TRBV5-1,TRBJ2-2,TGCGCCAGCAGCTTGAGGCAGACGAACACCGGGGAGCTGTTTTTT,CASSLRQTNTGELFF
-,-,TRBV27,TRBJ1-6,TGTGCCAGCAGTTATACTCCTTGGGCTTCACCCCTCCACTTT,CASSYTPWASPLHF
once,TRBD1,TRBV6-5,TRBJ2-1,TGTGCCAGCAGTAGGCCGGGACAGGGGGACAATGAGCAGTTCTTC,CASSRPGQGDNEQFF
-,-,TRBV5-4,TRBJ2-3,TGCGCCAGCAGCCAAGACCCTGGGGGGGCGGGGGCAGATACGCAGTATTTT,CASSQDPGGAGADTQYF
-,-,TRBV10-1,TRBJ2-1,TGCGCCAGCAGTGCGGGGACGGGTAATGAGCAGTTCTTC,CASSAGTGNEQFF
-,TRBD1,TRBV18,TRBJ1-3,TGTGCCAGCTCACCCGGGACAGGGTTTTCCTCTGGAAACACCATATATTTT,CASSPGTGFSSGNTIYF
once,TRBD1,TRBV7-9,TRBJ2-7,TGTGCCAGCAGCTCACAGGGGAGTAGCGCCTACGAGCAGTACTTC,CASSSQGSSAYEQYF
-,-,TRBV21-1,TRBJ2-3,TGTGCCAGCAGCGTACTCCGAGGAACGCAGTATTTT,CASSVLRGTQYF
-,TRBD1,TRBV2,TRBJ1-2,TGTGCCAGCAGACTTCAGGGGGATAACTATGGCTACACCTTC,CASRLQGDNYGYTF
few,TRBD2,TRBV4-1,TRBJ2-3,TGCGCCAGCAGCCAAGACAGCGGGAATACGCAGTATTTT,CASSQDSGNTQYF
-,-,TRBV6-5,TRBJ1-2,TGTGCCAGCAGGCTTATCTCCATGGGTGGCTACACCTTC,CASRLISMGGYTF
-,TRBD2,TRBV5-6,TRBJ2-3,TGTGCCAGCAGCTTGAGACGGGGGGGATATACGCAGTATTTT,CASSLRRGGYTQYF
-,-,TRBV6-1,TRBJ2-1,TGTGCCAGCGGATTACTGTACAATGAGCAGTTCTTC,CASGLLYNEQFF
once,-,TRBV7-2,TRBJ1-1,TGTGCCAGCAGCTTAGAGAACACTGAAGCTTTCTTT,CASSLENTEAFF
-,-,TRBV18,TRBJ2-7,TGTGCCAGCTCACTTGGCGGGGGACAGACCTACGAGCAGTACTTC,CASSLGGGQTYEQYF
-,-,TRBV5-1,TRBJ2-1,TGCGCCAGCAGCTTAAGGGTAGCGTTCGAAAGTGAGCAGTTCTTC,CASSLRVAFESEQFF
once,TRBD1,TRBV5-1,TRBJ1-4,TGCGCCAGCAGCTGGACAGGGGTAACTAATGAAAAACTGTTTTTT,CASSWTGVTNEKLFF